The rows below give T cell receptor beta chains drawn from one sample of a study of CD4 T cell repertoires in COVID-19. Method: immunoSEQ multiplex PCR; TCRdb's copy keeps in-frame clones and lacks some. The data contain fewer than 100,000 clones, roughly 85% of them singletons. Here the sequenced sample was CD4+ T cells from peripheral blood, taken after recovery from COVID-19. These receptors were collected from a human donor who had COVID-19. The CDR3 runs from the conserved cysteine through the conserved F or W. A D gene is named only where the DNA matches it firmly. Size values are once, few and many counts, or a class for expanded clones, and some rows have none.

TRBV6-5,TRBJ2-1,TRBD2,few,CASSNPGTSQFF,TGTGCCAGCAGTAATCCCGGGACTAGTCAGTTCTTC
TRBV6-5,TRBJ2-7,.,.,CATLRTVNSYEQYF,TGTGCCACCCTGAGGACAGTTAATTCCTACGAGCAGTACTTC
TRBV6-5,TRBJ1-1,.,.,CASSYPGRVNTEAFF,TGTGCCAGCAGTTACCCGGGACGGGTGAACACTGAAGCTTTCTTT
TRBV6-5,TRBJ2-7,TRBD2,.,CASRRGAKLYEQYF,TGTGCCAGCAGGCGGGGGGCAAAATTATACGAGCAGTACTTC
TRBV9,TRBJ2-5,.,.,CASSVDGRGMEETQYF,TGTGCCAGCAGCGTAGATGGCCGGGGGATGGAGGAGACCCAGTACTTC
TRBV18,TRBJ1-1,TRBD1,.,CASSPGQGRGEAFF,TGTGCCAGCTCTCCTGGACAGGGTAGAGGAGAAGCTTTCTTT
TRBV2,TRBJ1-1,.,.,CASSRDAGKMNTEAFF,TGTGCCAGCAGCCGGGACGCCGGTAAGATGAACACTGAAGCTTTCTTT
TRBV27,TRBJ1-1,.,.,CASSYRGGPSGLNTEAFF,TGTGCCAGCAGTTATAGGGGGGGACCGTCGGGCTTGAACACTGAAGCTTTCTTT
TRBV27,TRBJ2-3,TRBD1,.,CASSPTGADTQYF,TGTGCCAGCAGTCCGACAGGGGCAGATACGCAGTATTTT
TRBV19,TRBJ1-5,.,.,CASSIVAGLSNQPQHF,TGTGCCAGTAGTATAGTCGCAGGGCTTAGCAATCAGCCCCAGCATTTT
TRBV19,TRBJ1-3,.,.,CASSLPGAPTGTIYF,TGTGCCAGTAGTCTTCCGGGGGCCCCCACGGGCACCATATATTTT
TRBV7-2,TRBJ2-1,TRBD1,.,CASSWGEPGQGTIF,TGTGCCAGCAGCTGGGGTGAACCGGGACAGGGGACGATCTTC
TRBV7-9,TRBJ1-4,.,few,CASSLFREKLFF,TGTGCCAGCAGCTTATTCAGGGAAAAACTGTTTTTT
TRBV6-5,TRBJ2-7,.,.,CASSSTPRGGEQYF,TGTGCCAGCAGTTCGACTCCGAGGGGGGGAGAGCAGTACTTC
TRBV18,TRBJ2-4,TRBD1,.,CASSHDRDRNIQYF,TGTGCCAGCTCTCACGACAGGGATCGAAACATTCAGTACTTC
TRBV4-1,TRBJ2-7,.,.,CASSQEPTSSYEQYF,TGCGCCAGCAGCCAAGAACCTACTAGCTCCTACGAGCAGTACTTC
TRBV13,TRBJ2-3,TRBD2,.,CASSLGLAGTDTQYF,TGTGCCAGCAGCTTGGGACTAGCGGGAACAGATACGCAGTATTTT
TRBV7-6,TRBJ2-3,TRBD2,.,CASSSVAGGQADTQYF,TGTGCCAGCAGCTCAGTAGCGGGGGGGCAGGCAGATACGCAGTATTTT
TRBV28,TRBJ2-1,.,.,CASSLPQGSGNEQFF,TGTGCCAGCAGTTTACCGCAGGGCAGTGGGAATGAGCAGTTCTTC
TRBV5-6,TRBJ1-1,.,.,CASSLQGRINTEAFF,TGTGCCAGCAGCTTGCAGGGCCGGATAAACACTGAAGCTTTCTTT
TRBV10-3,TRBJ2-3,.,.,CAIKVQGPDTQYF,TGTGCCATCAAAGTACAGGGACCAGATACGCAGTATTTT
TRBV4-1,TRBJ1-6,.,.,CASRPSYGVQVNSPLHF,TGCGCCAGCAGGCCCTCCTATGGGGTGCAAGTTAATTCACCCCTCCACTTT
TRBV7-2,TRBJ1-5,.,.,CASSLNPPGSNQPQHF,TGTGCCAGCAGCTTAAACCCCCCCGGATCCAATCAGCCCCAGCATTTT
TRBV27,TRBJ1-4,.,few,CASSLSSAGVGKLFF,TGTGCCAGCAGTTTATCTTCGGCAGGGGTCGGAAAACTGTTTTTT
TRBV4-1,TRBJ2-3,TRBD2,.,CASSQQGPSGGTYGDTQYF,TGCGCCAGCAGCCAACAGGGGCCTAGCGGGGGGACTTACGGGGATACGCAGTATTTT
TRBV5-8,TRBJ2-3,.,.,CASTSRGGFPTQYF,TGTGCCAGCACCTCTCGGGGCGGTTTTCCTACGCAGTATTTT
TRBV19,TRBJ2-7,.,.,CASSPGAGEQYF,TGTGCCAGTAGTCCGGGAGCTGGAGAGCAGTACTTC
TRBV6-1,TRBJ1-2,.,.,CASSPNEANYGYTF,TGTGCCAGCAGCCCCAACGAAGCTAACTATGGCTACACCTTC
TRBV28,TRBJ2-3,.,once,CASRAPPADTQYF,TGTGCCAGCAGGGCCCCGCCGGCAGATACGCAGTATTTT
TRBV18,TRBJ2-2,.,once,CASSRGLASNTGELFF,TGTGCCAGCTCACGAGGACTGGCTAGTAACACCGGGGAGCTGTTTTTT
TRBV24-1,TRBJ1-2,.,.,CATSDFSGYTF,TGTGCCACCAGTGATTTTAGTGGCTACACCTTC
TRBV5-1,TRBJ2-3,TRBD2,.,CASRRAGGWTDTQYF,TGCGCCAGCAGAAGAGCGGGGGGTTGGACAGATACGCAGTATTTT
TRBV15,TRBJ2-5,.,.,CATSSNKRQETQYF,TGTGCCACCAGCAGCAATAAAAGACAAGAGACCCAGTACTTC
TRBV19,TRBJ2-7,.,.,CASSMHREGEQYF,TGTGCCAGTAGTATGCACAGGGAGGGCGAGCAGTACTTC
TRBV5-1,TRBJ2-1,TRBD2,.,CASSLVGLAGRQGDEQFF,TGCGCCAGCAGCTTGGTAGGTCTAGCGGGGAGGCAGGGGGATGAGCAGTTCTTC
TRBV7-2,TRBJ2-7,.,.,CASSLGGSYGQYF,TGTGCCAGCAGCTTAGGCGGATCCTACGGGCAGTACTTC
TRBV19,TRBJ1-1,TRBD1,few,CASLGQGNTEAFF,TGTGCCAGTCTGGGACAGGGGAACACTGAAGCTTTCTTT
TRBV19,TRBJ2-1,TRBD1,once,CASTPGQGPPYNEQFF,TGTGCCAGTACCCCGGGACAGGGGCCCCCCTACAATGAGCAGTTCTTC
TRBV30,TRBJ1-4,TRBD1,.,CAWTTGVVHEKLFF,TGTGCCTGGACCACAGGGGTAGTTCATGAAAAACTGTTTTTT
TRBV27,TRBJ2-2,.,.,CASRKVLGGLGTGELFF,TGTGCCAGCAGAAAGGTATTGGGGGGGCTTGGCACCGGGGAGCTGTTTTTT
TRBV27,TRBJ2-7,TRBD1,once,CASRQGGQEYF,TGTGCCAGCAGACAAGGGGGACAGGAGTACTTC
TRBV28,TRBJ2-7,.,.,CASSPGTSYEQYF,TGTGCCAGCAGCCCCGGGACTTCCTACGAGCAGTACTTC
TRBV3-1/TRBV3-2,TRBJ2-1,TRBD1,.,CASSQGIRGQDLLEQFF,TGTGCCAGCAGCCAGGGTATTCGAGGACAGGACCTACTTGAGCAGTTCTTC
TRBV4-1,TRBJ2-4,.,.,CASSQEGGRSTLLAKNIQYF,TGCGCCAGCAGCCAAGAGGGGGGCAGGTCAACCCTGCTAGCCAAAAACATTCAGTACTTC
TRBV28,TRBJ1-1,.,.,CASSTGNTEAFF,TGTGCCAGCTCGACAGGAAACACTGAAGCTTTCTTT
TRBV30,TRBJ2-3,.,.,CAWNRGGTDTQYF,TGTGCCTGGAACAGGGGAGGGACAGATACGCAGTATTTT
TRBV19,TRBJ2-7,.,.,CASSISAGDSYEQYF,TGTGCCAGTAGTATCTCCGCAGGGGATTCCTACGAGCAGTACTTC
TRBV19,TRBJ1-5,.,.,CASNPSGLRDQPQHF,TGTGCCAGTAATCCATCAGGGCTACGAGATCAGCCCCAGCATTTT
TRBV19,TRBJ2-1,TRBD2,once,CASTPLAGAYNEQFF,TGTGCCAGTACCCCATTGGCGGGAGCCTACAATGAGCAGTTCTTC
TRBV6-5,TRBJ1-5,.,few,CASKPGRSNQPQHF,TGTGCCAGCAAACCGGGACGGAGCAATCAGCCCCAGCATTTT
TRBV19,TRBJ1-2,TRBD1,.,CASSMGQNYGYTF,TGTGCCAGTAGTATGGGACAGAACTATGGCTACACCTTC